The 31 T cell receptor beta chains in this list originate from one sample, sequenced in a study of identical twins. Using its own MiXCR run on the 5' RACE reads, TCRdb lists one record per CDR3 protein. The data show roughly 770,000 distinct CDR3 sequences, 18% seen once. The same sample was also studied in work on T cells expressing NK-cell markers.

What was sequenced was PBMCs. The receptors stem from a woman aged 18-29 years in good health.

This clonotype has only a few counts. The CDR3 region has the DNA TGTGCCAGCAGCGGGTCGGCAGGGGGAGGTTCCTATAATTCACCCCTCCACTTT. Its translation is CASSGSAGGGSYNSPLHF. V and J are TRBV9 and TRBJ1-6; 7 positions agree with TRBD1. The CDR3 loop spans 18 amino acids. Trimming at V came to 3 bases and at J to 1 base, leaving 10 bases not matched to a gene. CDR1 and CDR2 from the germline V gene are SGDLS and YYNGEE.

The chain is built from TRBV25-1 and TRBJ1-4; 11 bases line up with TRBD1. The CDR3 runs 16 residues. The V segment lost 5 bases and the J segment 8 bases; nucleotides outside the gene matches: 10. Germline lookup yields CDR1 MGHDK and CDR2 SYGVNS. CDR3 protein: CASSLGQGGLREKLFF. The DNA for the CDR3 is TGTGCCAGCAGTTTGGGACAGGGGGGTTTAAGGGAAAAACTGTTTTTT.

At least ten counts were recorded for this clonotype. The chain carries TRBV12-3 or TRBV12-4 and TRBJ2-3; D call uncertain. The CDR3 consists of 14 residues. The V and J ends lost 5 bases and 1 base respectively, with 10 bases between them. CDR3 sequence reads: CASSPSPRTDTQYF. CDR3 DNA: TGTGCCAGCAGTCCATCCCCTCGCACAGATACGCAGTATTTT.

There are a few counts of this clonotype. This chain links TRBV10-3 with TRBJ2-7, with 7 bases fitting TRBD1. The CDR3 extends over 13 amino acids. Germline V CDR1 and CDR2: ENHRY, SYGVKD. Trimming cost V 1 base and J 6 bases; bases outside gene matches: 3. This chain's CDR3 is CAISEYDRAEQYF. Here the CDR3 DNA reads TGTGCCATCAGTGAGTATGACAGGGCCGAGCAGTACTTC.

This clonotype turned up a few times. The rearrangement joins TRBV7-3 to TRBJ2-1, with 10 bases identical to TRBD2. CDR3 size: 15 residues. J lost 4 bases, V lost 5 bases, and 5 bases had no gene match. The V gene's germline CDR1 is SGHTA and CDR2 FQGTGA. CDR3 loop: CASSPSSGRYNEQFF. The CDR3 bases are TGTGCCAGCAGCCCGTCTAGCGGGAGATACAATGAGCAGTTCTTC.

This clonotype was counted between two and nine times. This chain uses TRBV5-1 with TRBJ1-1; D is undetermined. Germline V gene lookup returns CDR1 SGHRS and CDR2 YFSETQ. Trimming cost V 0 bases and J 7 bases, with 13 bases left between them. The CDR3 is 14 amino acids. The CDR3 here is CASSLEDGSLEAFF. CDR3 bases: TGCGCCAGCAGCTTGGAGGACGGATCTCTTGAAGCTTTCTTT.

This clonotype occurred a few times. The chain uses TRBV5-1 and TRBJ2-7; unclear D gene. In germline, CDR1 is SGHRS, CDR2 YFSETQ. The CDR3 loop spans 16 amino acids. Between the trimmed V and J ends, which lost 2 bases and 2 bases, there was a span of 17 bases. CDR3 sequence (DNA): TGCGCCAGCAGCTTCAGCCTTCCGGGCACGACCTACGAGCAGTACTTC. Its protein product is CASSFSLPGTTYEQYF.

This clonotype came up a few times. The chain uses TRBV20-1 and TRBJ2-1, with 9 bases aligning to TRBD2. V trimming: 6 bases; J trimming: 2 bases; junction bases outside the gene matches: 5. CDR1 is DFQATT and CDR2 is SNEGSKA in the germline V gene (reference sequence). The CDR3 consists of 14 residues. The CDR3 nucleotides read TGCAGTGCCCCGACTAGCGGTGCCTACAATGAGCAGTTCTTC. It yields the protein CSAPTSGAYNEQFF.

This clonotype was seen a handful of times. The chain links TRBV27 to TRBJ2-7; D remains unclear. Germline CDR1 and CDR2: MNHEY and SMNVEV (reference sequence). The CDR3 runs to 14 residues. Deletions cut 3 bases from V and 5 bases from J, with 14 bases between. The CDR3 reads CASSLKWVSDEQYF. CDR3 in DNA: TGTGCCAGCAGTTTGAAGTGGGTTTCGGACGAGCAGTACTTC.

The chain joins TRBV6-5 to TRBJ1-3; D unclear. The CDR3 has 13 residues. V was pared by 1 base and J by 4 bases, with 5 bases between. CDR1 is MNHEY, CDR2 SVGAGI, per germline. CDR3 region: CASSYFGGNTIYF. The CDR3 nucleotides read TGTGCCAGCAGTTACTTTGGAGGAAACACCATATATTTT.

V gene TRBV12-3 or TRBV12-4 combines with J gene TRBJ1-1, with a weak D call TRBD1 (6 bases). The V and J ends lost 5 bases and 10 bases respectively, with 14 bases between them. The CDR3 spans 12 residues. The CDR3 here is CASSAMGARAFF. The CDR3 DNA reads TGTGCCAGCAGTGCAATGGGGGCACGAGCTTTCTTT.

The genes are TRBV4-3 and TRBJ2-7; 9 bases are shared with TRBD1. This CDR3 has 14 residues. CDR1 and CDR2 (germline): LGHNA, YSLEER. V was clipped by 1 base and J by 6 bases; unmatched bases: 4. Here the CDR3 reads CASSQVGTGSEQYF. The CDR3 bases are TGCGCCAGCAGCCAAGTAGGGACAGGGAGCGAGCAGTACTTC.

The CDR3: CSVPRTGGAAGELFF. CDR3 nucleotide sequence: TGCAGCGTTCCACGGACAGGGGGCGCCGCCGGGGAGCTGTTTTTT. The chain employs TRBV29-1 and TRBJ2-2; TRBD1 aligns across 11 bases. This CDR3 region has 15 residues. Germline lookup yields CDR1 SQVTM and CDR2 ANQGSEA. The V gene end was trimmed by 5 bases and the J gene end by 6 bases; junction bases not matched to a gene: 8.

The chain links TRBV12-3 or TRBV12-4 to TRBJ2-1; a weak D match, TRBD2 (5 bases). This CDR3 contains 13 residues. Trimming removed 5 bases at V and 5 bases at J, with 10 bases between. CDR3 nucleotide sequence: TGTGCCAGCAGTCACCGGGAAGACAATGAGCAGTTCTTC. Translated: CASSHREDNEQFF.

The chain recombines TRBV7-2 with TRBJ2-5; perhaps TRBD2 as D (6 bases). CDR3 length: 14 residues. Between the trimmed V and J ends, which lost 1 base and 5 bases, there was a span of 11 bases. The germline V gene has CDR1 SGHTA and CDR2 FQGNSA. CDR3 nucleotides: TGTGCCAGCAGCTTAGGGGTAGCGGATGAGACCCAGTACTTC. This codes for CASSLGVADETQYF.

This clonotype occurred a few times. This rearrangement joins TRBV30 to TRBJ2-1; 9 bases line up with TRBD2. The germline gives CDR1 GTSNPN, CDR2 SVGIG (reference sequence). The CDR3 is 12 amino acids. CDR3 in DNA: TGTGTCTTAGCGGGGGTATACAATGAGCAGTTCTTC. Translation: CVLAGVYNEQFF.

This clonotype has just a few counts. The rearrangement joins TRBV20-1 to TRBJ2-1, with D possibly matching TRBD2 (6 bases). CDR1 and CDR2 (germline): DFQATT, SNEGSKA (reference sequence). CDR3 length: 13 residues. The germline V and J ends were trimmed by 3 bases and 9 bases, with 15 bases remaining between them. The CDR3 DNA reads as TGCAGTGCTAGGAGAGGCGGGGACGGTGAGCAGTTCTTC. Its translation is CSARRGGDGEQFF.

The chain has TRBV20-1 and TRBJ1-2; 7 bases align to TRBD1. V was pared by 1 base and J by 3 bases, with 5 bases of the junction left unmatched. CDR1 is DFQATT and CDR2 is SNEGSKA in the germline V gene (reference sequence). The CDR3 contains 14 residues. The CDR3 loop is CSARARDRYYGYTF. As DNA, the CDR3 is TGCAGTGCTAGAGCTCGGGACAGATACTATGGCTACACCTTC.

This clonotype was found a few times. The gene calls are TRBV20-1 and TRBJ2-3, with D perhaps assigned TRBD1 or TRBD2 (6 bases each). The CDR3 runs 15 residues. Germline-derived CDR1 and CDR2 are DFQATT and SNEGSKA (reference sequence). Trimming stripped 3 bases from V and 3 bases from J, with 16 bases between. This CDR3 is CSASPGGRGTDTQYF. The CDR3 nucleotides are TGCAGTGCTAGCCCCGGGGGAAGGGGGACAGATACGCAGTATTTT.

The sample holds a few counts of this clonotype. The chain recombines TRBV12-3 or TRBV12-4 with TRBJ2-7, with no clear D. Between the trimmed V and J ends, which lost 6 bases and 4 bases, there was a span of 10 bases. CDR3 length: 12 residues. CDR3 sequence reads: CASSLIVYEQYF. The CDR3 bases are TGTGCCAGCAGCTTAATAGTATACGAGCAGTACTTC.

The chain is built from TRBV5-1 and TRBJ1-3; no clear D gene. Germline V gene lookup returns CDR1 SGHRS and CDR2 YFSETQ. This CDR3 is built from 17 residues. The V and J ends lost 0 bases and 3 bases respectively, with 16 bases between them. CDR3: CASSLAPSEVVGNTIYF. Here the CDR3 DNA reads TGCGCCAGCAGCTTGGCCCCTTCGGAGGTTGTTGGAAACACCATATATTTT.

CDR3 region: CASTPTGGVGNEQYF. CDR3 nucleotide sequence: TGTGCCAGCACCCCGACAGGGGGCGTCGGAAACGAGCAGTACTTC. The chain couples TRBV7-2 to TRBJ2-7; 10 bases agree with TRBD1. The germline gives CDR1 SGHTA, CDR2 FQGNSA. V was pared by 7 bases and J by 5 bases, with 11 bases of the junction left unmatched. The length of the CDR3 is 15 residues.

The chain has TRBV6-1 and TRBJ2-4, with D maybe TRBD2 (6 bases). The ends were cut back, 5 bases at V and 5 bases at J, with 10 bases in the middle. CDR1 is MNHNS and CDR2 is SASEGT in the germline V gene. The CDR3 spans 13 residues. CDR3 residues: CASSQGLQNIQYF. CDR3 DNA: TGTGCCAGCAGTCAGGGACTTCAAAACATTCAGTACTTC.

The chain joins TRBV29-1 to TRBJ2-1, with TRBD1 identical over 12 bases. Trimming at V came to 7 bases and at J to 7 bases, leaving 8 bases not matched to a gene. This CDR3 has 14 amino acids. Per the germline V gene, CDR1 is SQVTM and CDR2 is ANQGSEA. The CDR3 reads CSGGRDRGRNEQFF. As DNA, the CDR3 is TGCAGCGGGGGCCGGGACAGGGGGCGGAATGAGCAGTTCTTC.

The chain links TRBV20-1 to TRBJ2-2, with D tentatively TRBD1 (5 bases). CDR3 size: 12 residues. Trimming took off 6 bases at V and 6 bases at J, with 11 bases between the two ends. In germline, CDR1 is DFQATT, CDR2 SNEGSKA (reference sequence). The DNA of the CDR3 is TGCAGTGCCCAGGGCGACCCCGGGGAGCTGTTTTTT. Its protein is CSAQGDPGELFF.

This clonotype has ten or more counts. V gene TRBV10-3 combines with J gene TRBJ1-1, with D uncertain. The germline gives CDR1 ENHRY, CDR2 SYGVKD. Between the trimmed V and J ends, which lost 6 bases and 6 bases, there was a span of 14 bases. The length of the CDR3 is 13 residues. In DNA form, the CDR3 reads TGTGCCATCAGGCGGCCGCAATCCCCTGAAGCTTTCTTT. This codes for CAIRRPQSPEAFF.

The V call is TRBV5-1, the J call TRBJ2-7; 7 nucleotides line up with TRBD1. Germline V gene data show CDR1 as SGHRS and CDR2 as YFSETQ. The ends lost 5 bases at V and 3 bases at J; junction bases unmatched: 11. The CDR3 is 15 amino acids. The CDR3 region is CASRGQRDSFYEQYF. Here the CDR3 DNA reads TGCGCCAGCAGAGGACAACGGGACAGCTTCTACGAGCAGTACTTC.

The gene calls are TRBV7-9 and TRBJ2-7; 11 positions match TRBD2. The germline CDR1 and CDR2 sequences are SEHNR and FQNEAQ (reference sequence). This CDR3 spans 15 amino acids. Germline trimming cut 4 bases from V and 3 bases from J; bases unmatched to any gene: 5. The DNA of the CDR3 is TGTGCCAGCAGCTCCGGGACTAGCGGTGTCTACGAGCAGTACTTC. The encoded protein is CASSSGTSGVYEQYF.

The rearrangement links TRBV20-1 to TRBJ2-7; D remains unclear. Deletions cut 2 bases from V and 3 bases from J, with 5 bases between. The CDR3 runs to 11 residues. CDR1 and CDR2 (germline): DFQATT, SNEGSKA (reference sequence). The CDR3 DNA is TGCAGTGCTAGATTTTTCTACGAGCAGTACTTC. Translation: CSARFFYEQYF.

There are a few counts of this clonotype. The chain links TRBV5-1 to TRBJ2-6; possibly TRBD1 or TRBD2 for D (5 bases each). The CDR3 covers 18 residues. Per germline, CDR1 SGHRS and CDR2 YFSETQ. The V and J ends lost 2 bases and 0 bases respectively, with 15 bases between them. CDR3 region: CASSFTRGPFSGANVLTF. The CDR3 coding sequence is TGCGCCAGCAGCTTCACCCGGGGCCCATTCTCTGGGGCCAACGTCCTGACTTTC.

This rearrangement joins TRBV20-1 to TRBJ2-1; no clear D. Trimming stripped 5 bases from V and 2 bases from J, with 13 bases between. Germline-derived CDR1 and CDR2 are DFQATT and SNEGSKA (reference sequence). The CDR3 is 14 amino acids. CDR3 coding DNA: TGCAGTGCTCGCCCTGAACTGGCCTACAATGAGCAGTTCTTC. It specifies CSARPELAYNEQFF.